The 9 T cell receptor beta chains below come from one sample, sequenced in a study of CD8+ T cells in alopecia areata. Extracted RNA was reverse transcribed, and the resulting cDNA served as sequencing template. The repertoire was sequenced with immunoSEQ multiplex PCR; TCRdb's copy has only in-frame clones and lacks some. The data contain about 150,000 clones, 87% of them singletons. Here the sequenced sample was CD8+ T cells sorted from blood, taken at week 0. Receptors were obtained from a human donor with alopecia areata.

This clone has a single count. V is TRBV19 and J is TRBJ2-1, with D perhaps matching TRBD1 or TRBD2 (6 bases each). Trimming pared 3 bases from V and 9 bases from J, leaving 24 bases between. Germline lookup yields CDR1 LNHDA and CDR2 SQIVND (reference sequence). The CDR3 has 17 residues. The chain's CDR3 is CASSMTPMWGAYSEQFF. The CDR3 DNA follows: TGTGCCAGTAGTATGACACCCATGTGGGGGGCTTATAGTGAGCAGTTCTTC.

The table lists this clone with a few counts. The chain has TRBV6-4 and TRBJ2-3; 10 positions agree with TRBD1. V shed 3 bases and J 4 bases; nucleotides not matched to a gene: 1. The CDR3 has 14 residues. CDR1 MRHNA and CDR2 SNTAGT come from the germline V gene. This CDR3 reads CASSEGQGADTQYF. The DNA for the CDR3 is TGTGCCAGCAGTGAAGGACAGGGGGCAGATACGCAGTATTTT.

The chain has TRBV9 and TRBJ2-7; D is possibly TRBD1 or TRBD2 (5 bases each). Per germline, CDR1 SGDLS and CDR2 YYNGEE. CDR3 length: 14 amino acids. V was shortened by 0 bases and J by 4 bases, with 11 bases between the two germline ends. The CDR3: CASSVAGRPYEQYF. As DNA, the CDR3 is TGTGCCAGCAGCGTAGCGGGACGGCCGTACGAGCAGTACTTC.

J is TRBJ1-2 and V is TRBV19; 7 bases align to TRBD1. The V and J ends lost 4 bases and 5 bases, in that order; junction bases with no gene match: 10. Germline CDR1 and CDR2: LNHDA and SQIVND (reference sequence). This CDR3 has 15 amino acids. CDR3 sequence: CASSTTGDGIYGYTF. DNA of the CDR3: TGTGCCAGTAGTACAACAGGGGACGGAATTTATGGCTACACCTTC.

A note on this clone: In the same sample, other DNA sequences code for this CDR3. The J gene is TRBJ2-1, the V gene TRBV19; 8 nucleotides line up with TRBD2. This CDR3 is 15 amino acids long. Germline values: CDR1 LNHDA, CDR2 SQIVND (reference sequence). Trimming at V came to 4 bases and at J to 3 bases, leaving 5 bases not matched to a gene. CDR3 loop: CASSTGLAGYNEQFF. The CDR3, as DNA: TGTGCCAGTAGTACCGGACTAGCTGGCTACAATGAGCAGTTCTTC.

The chain recombines TRBV27 with TRBJ2-7, with 9 positions matching TRBD1. Germline lookup yields CDR1 MNHEY and CDR2 SMNVEV (reference sequence). V lost 7 bases and J lost 6; bases outside the gene matches: 10. CDR3 length: 14 amino acids. For the CDR3, the DNA is TGTGCCAGCACCACCGGGACAGGGCCTACCGAGCAGTACTTC. Its protein product is CASTTGTGPTEQYF.

The chain links TRBV10-3 to TRBJ2-1; the match to TRBD1 covers 8 bases. Germline V lookup: CDR1 ENHRY, CDR2 SYGVKD. Germline trimming cut 2 bases from V and 8 bases from J; bases unmatched to any gene: 2. The CDR3 consists of 13 residues. The DNA of the CDR3 is TGTGCCATCAGTGAGGACAGGGGAGATGAGCAGTTCTTC. Protein sequence: CAISEDRGDEQFF.

The CDR3 DNA reads as TGCAGCGTTGAAGACTTGGACAGGGACGCTGAAGCTTTCTTT. Amino acids: CSVEDLDRDAEAFF. V gene TRBV29-1 combines with J gene TRBJ1-1; 8 bases line up with TRBD1. Germline V gene sequence: CDR1 SQVTM, CDR2 ANQGSEA. The CDR3 contains 14 residues. J lost 6 bases, V lost 0 bases, and 6 bases had no gene match.

The rearrangement uses TRBV4-1 and TRBJ1-2, with TRBD1 identical over 7 bases. Trimming took 3 bases from V and 1 from J; bases not matched to a gene: 2. Germline V gene sequence: CDR1 MGHRA, CDR2 YSYEKL. The CDR3 spans 14 residues. This CDR3 reads CASSHQGGNYGYTF. The CDR3 DNA reads TGCGCCAGCAGCCATCAGGGGGGTAACTATGGCTACACCTTC.